Following are 5 T cell receptor beta chains from one sample sequenced in a study of blood T cell repertoires in COVID-19. The data were produced by immunoSEQ multiplex PCR, yet TCRdb's version contains in-frame clones alone and is incomplete. Among some 410,000 clones listed, 85% to 90% were seen once. The specimen sequenced was PBMCs or T cells enriched from blood (not recorded which). Receptors originate from a woman in her 30s with acute COVID-19.

The chain links TRBV6-5 to TRBJ2-1; 11 bases fit TRBD1. The CDR3 covers 15 residues. V dropped 7 bases and J dropped 6; count of bases not matched to a gene: 8. From germline, CDR1 is MNHEY and CDR2 SVGAGI. DNA of the CDR3: TGTGCCAGCACCTTCGGGACAGGGGGTCGCAATGAGCAGTTCTTC. It codes for CASTFGTGGRNEQFF.

This clone was recorded once. The CDR3 protein is CASSRVHIQGPYQETQYF. Written as DNA, the CDR3 is TGTGCCAGCAGTCGCGTACACATTCAGGGGCCGTACCAAGAGACCCAGTACTTC. The genes are TRBV6-6 and TRBJ2-5, with D possibly matching TRBD1 (6 bases). The CDR3 covers 18 residues. Germline V gene data show CDR1 as MNHNY and CDR2 as SVGAGI (reference sequence). V shed 5 bases and J shed 0 bases, with 22 bases lying between them.

The rearrangement uses TRBV30 and TRBJ2-3; 8 nucleotides agree with TRBD1. Germline V lookup: CDR1 GTSNPN, CDR2 SVGIG (reference sequence). V lost 0 bases to trimming and J lost 0 bases; unmatched junction nucleotides: 2. This CDR3 is built from 15 residues. The DNA of the CDR3 is TGTGCCTGGAGTGTTACAGGGGGGAGCACAGATACGCAGTATTTT. The encoded protein is CAWSVTGGSTDTQYF.

This clone was seen only a few times. The chain links TRBV5-1 to TRBJ2-7, with 9 positions matching TRBD2. This CDR3 contains 14 residues. Losses at the gene ends were 1 base for V and 2 bases for J; bases not matched to a gene: 1. The germline V gene encodes CDR1 SGHRS and CDR2 YFSETQ. The CDR3 nucleotides are TGCGCCAGCAGCTTGAGCGGGGGGACCTACGAGCAGTACTTC. Translated: CASSLSGGTYEQYF.

This clone was seen a single time. V is TRBV12-3 or TRBV12-4 and J is TRBJ2-1, with D unresolved. V was pared by 2 bases and J by 7 bases, with 9 bases between. The CDR3 consists of 13 residues. In DNA form, the CDR3 reads TGTGCCAGCAGTTTAACAGTCTGGAATGAGCAGTTCTTC. As protein: CASSLTVWNEQFF.